The 32 T cell receptor beta chains listed next were all sequenced from one sample in a study of blood T cell repertoires in COVID-19. Sequenced by immunoSEQ multiplex PCR; TCRdb stores in-frame clones only, minus some. The sample holds a few hundred thousand clones, around 82% seen once. The sequenced sample was peripheral blood. All receptors derive from a woman in her twenties or thirties who had recovered from COVID-19.

J is TRBJ1-3 and V is TRBV24-1, with 10 nucleotides matching TRBD1. Per germline, CDR1 KGHDR and CDR2 SFDVKD. V shed 6 bases and J 3 bases; nucleotides not matched to a gene: 16. This CDR3 has 19 amino acids. The CDR3 bases are TGTGCCACCAGTCCGTCGGCGGGACAGGGGATAAGCGGTGGAAACACCATATATTTT. The encoded protein is CATSPSAGQGISGGNTIYF.

This clone has a single count. The chain uses TRBV18 and TRBJ2-1, with 13 bases lining up with TRBD2. Looked up from germline, CDR1 is KGHSH and CDR2 is LQKENI. V gave up 3 bases and J gave up 5 bases; unmatched junction bases: 4. The CDR3 is 16 residues long. The CDR3 sequence: CASSPWTSGSNNEQFF. DNA for the CDR3: TGTGCCAGCTCACCCTGGACTAGCGGGAGCAACAATGAGCAGTTCTTC.

This clone was detected a few times. The chain joins TRBV7-9 to TRBJ1-2, with 9 bases lining up with TRBD1. This CDR3 contains 13 residues. Germline V gives CDR1 SEHNR, CDR2 FQNEAQ (reference sequence). V lost 7 bases and J lost 4; bases outside the gene matches: 4. CDR3 nucleotides: TGTGCCAGCATCGACAGGGGGGGCTATGGCTACACCTTC. Translation gives CASIDRGGYGYTF.

Only one count was recorded for this clone. The chain has TRBV5-3 and TRBJ2-7, with D perhaps TRBD2 (6 bases). TRBV5-3 is noted as an ORF with a role that remains uncertain. Trimming stripped 5 bases from V and 3 bases from J, with 15 bases between. The CDR3 sequence is 14 residues long. CDR3 amino acids: CARSARGAFYEQYF. CDR3 DNA sequence: TGTGCCAGAAGTGCGCGGGGAGCGTTCTACGAGCAGTACTTC.

CDR3 DNA sequence: TGTGCCAGCAGCCTCCGGGCTAGCGGTCGGCCTGAGCAGTTCTTC. This gives the protein CASSLRASGRPEQFF. The chain couples TRBV5-8 to TRBJ2-1, with 7 bases lining up with TRBD2. Germline-derived CDR1 and CDR2 are SGHTS and YDEGEE. V gave up 4 bases and J gave up 9 bases; unmatched junction bases: 13. This CDR3 is 15 amino acids long.

The J gene is TRBJ2-5, the V gene TRBV7-8; unclear D gene. Between the trimmed V and J ends, which lost 5 bases and 4 bases, there was a span of 5 bases. This CDR3 has 11 amino acids. Germline CDR1 is SGHVS and CDR2 is FQNEAQ. The CDR3 sequence: CASSHGETQYF. In DNA form, the CDR3 reads TGTGCCAGCAGCCACGGAGAGACCCAGTACTTC.

The CDR3 DNA reads TGTGCCAGCAGTTTGGGACAGGGGGCGCCCCAGACCCAGTACTTC. This gives the protein CASSLGQGAPQTQYF. The chain has TRBV6-5 and TRBJ2-5; TRBD1 aligns across 12 bases. The CDR3 has 15 amino acids. The V gene end was trimmed by 4 bases and the J gene end by 6 bases; junction bases not matched to a gene: 6. In germline, CDR1 is MNHEY, CDR2 SVGAGI.

The rearrangement joins TRBV7-3 to TRBJ2-2, with a tentative D call TRBD1 (5 bases). CDR1 and CDR2 from the germline V gene are SGHTA and FQGTGA. CDR3 length: 14 amino acids. Trimming removed 1 base at V and 10 bases at J, with 13 bases between. CDR3 sequence reads: CASSLMSGLTELFF. The CDR3 nucleotides are TGTGCCAGCAGCTTAATGTCAGGGCTTACGGAGCTGTTTTTT. Full variable domain (outside the CDR3, taken from reference TRBV7-3 and TRBJ2-2): GAGVSQTPSNKVTEKGKYVELRCDPISGHTALYWYRQSLGQGPEFLIYFQGTGAADDSGLPNDRFFAVRPEGSVSTLKIQRTERGDSAVYLCASSLMSGLTELFFGEGSRLTVL.

The chain links TRBV3-1 (or the pseudogene TRBV3-2) to TRBJ2-1; no firm D call. The CDR3 totals 16 residues. V gave up 2 bases and J gave up 0 bases, with 11 bases separating them. Germline loops: CDR1 LGHDT, CDR2 YNNKEL (reference sequence). CDR3 region: CASSQPLGSSYNEQFF. CDR3 nucleotides: TGTGCCAGCAGCCAACCTCTAGGAAGCTCCTACAATGAGCAGTTCTTC.

The chain is built from TRBV3-1 (or the pseudogene TRBV3-2) and TRBJ2-5; TRBD2 agrees at 7 bases. The CDR3 is 15 amino acids. V was clipped by 2 bases and J by 5 bases; unmatched bases: 8. CDR1 LGHDT and CDR2 YNNKEL come from the germline V gene (reference sequence). The CDR3 sequence is CASSQTSDQSETQYF. CDR3 nucleotides: TGTGCCAGCAGCCAAACTAGCGACCAATCGGAGACCCAGTACTTC.

The chain has TRBV5-4 and TRBJ1-1; unclear D gene. The ends were cut back, 3 bases at V and 3 bases at J, with 12 bases in the middle. Germline-derived CDR1 and CDR2 are SGHNT and YYREEE (reference sequence). The CDR3 runs 14 residues. The CDR3 spells CASSSHSMDTEAFF. In nucleotides, the CDR3 is TGTGCCAGCAGCTCTCACAGCATGGACACTGAAGCTTTCTTT. The complete variable domain, with remaining parts taken from reference TRBV5-4 and TRBJ1-1, reads ETGVTQSPTHLIKTRGQQVTLRCSSQSGHNTVSWYQQALGQGPQFIFQYYREEENGRGNFPPRFSGLQFPNYSSELNVNALELDDSALYLCASSSHSMDTEAFFGQGTRLTVV.

The V and J genes are TRBV3-1 (or the pseudogene TRBV3-2) and TRBJ1-5, with a possible D match to TRBD1 (5 bases). Per the germline V gene, CDR1 is LGHDT and CDR2 is YNNKEL (reference sequence). V gave up 0 bases and J gave up 3 bases, with 12 bases separating them. The CDR3 runs 16 residues. CDR3 nucleotides: TGTGCCAGCAGCCAAGATTTACAGGTGGTCAATCAGCCCCAGCATTTT. Amino acid sequence: CASSQDLQVVNQPQHF.

V gene TRBV27 combines with J gene TRBJ1-2; TRBD1 agrees at 8 bases. With 6 bases clipped from V and 5 bases from J, the junction kept 8 bases outside the gene matches. Looked up from germline, CDR1 is MNHEY and CDR2 is SMNVEV (reference sequence). CDR3 length equals 14 residues. CDR3 sequence (DNA): TGTGCCAGCAGGCGACAGGGGTCGGGTTATGGCTACACCTTC. Amino acid sequence: CASRRQGSGYGYTF.

The CDR3 nucleotides are TGTGCCAGCAACCAACTAGCGGGAGGAACCGGGGAGCTGTTTTTT. This gives the protein CASNQLAGGTGELFF. The J gene is TRBJ2-2, the V gene TRBV2, with 12 bases fitting TRBD2. J gave up 5 bases and V 7 bases, and 5 bases lay outside the gene matches. The CDR3 sequence is 15 residues long. In germline, CDR1 is SNHLY, CDR2 FYNNEI.

This chain links TRBV6-5 with TRBJ2-5; 10 bases agree with TRBD2. The CDR3 consists of 15 residues. V lost 5 bases and J lost 4; bases outside the gene matches: 7. Germline lookup yields CDR1 MNHEY and CDR2 SVGAGI. The CDR3 region has the DNA TGTGCCAGCAGTAGACCTAGCGGGAGTGGAGAGACCCAGTACTTC. It is translated as CASSRPSGSGETQYF.

This rearrangement joins TRBV5-5 to TRBJ2-7, with a possible D match to TRBD2 (5 bases). The germline V gene encodes CDR1 SGHKS and CDR2 YYEKEE (reference sequence). The CDR3 is made up of 13 amino acids. Trimming pared 4 bases from V and 7 bases from J, leaving 15 bases between. The CDR3: CASSPTGIGEQYF. The DNA of the CDR3 is TGTGCCAGCAGCCCAACGGGAATTGGGGAGCAGTACTTC. The variable domain in full, completed from reference TRBV5-5 and TRBJ2-7, reads DAGVTQSPTHLIKTRGQQVTLRCSPISGHKSVSWYQQVLGQGPQFIFQYYEKEERGRGNFPDRFSARQFPNYSSELNVNALLLGDSALYLCASSPTGIGEQYFGPGTRLTVT.

The chain's CDR3 is CASSDQQGGTEAFF. The CDR3 region has the DNA TGCGCCAGCAGCGATCAACAGGGAGGGACTGAAGCTTTCTTT. The rearrangement joins TRBV5-1 to TRBJ1-1; tentative D call: TRBD1 (6 bases). Germline V gene data show CDR1 as SGHRS and CDR2 as YFSETQ. This CDR3 has 14 residues. V dropped 4 bases and J dropped 5 bases, with 15 bases sitting between them.

The chain has TRBV5-1 and TRBJ1-2; D might be TRBD1 (5 bases). This CDR3 has 16 amino acids. V was shortened by 5 bases and J by 4 bases, with 21 bases between the two germline ends. CDR1 and CDR2 from the germline V gene are SGHRS and YFSETQ. DNA for the CDR3: TGCGCCAGCAGTTTTGGGGGAGGAGAAAGGGTCTATGGCTACACCTTC. Protein product: CASSFGGGERVYGYTF.

The rearrangement uses TRBV30 and TRBJ2-3, with TRBD2 as a possible D gene (6 bases). Germline CDR1 is GTSNPN and CDR2 is SVGIG (reference sequence). The CDR3 runs 12 residues. Between the trimmed V and J ends, which lost 0 bases and 6 bases, there was a span of 7 bases. In DNA, the CDR3 is TGTGCCTGGAGTGTGAGCGGGGATACGCAGTATTTT. This codes for CAWSVSGDTQYF.

This chain uses TRBV5-1 with TRBJ1-4; TRBD1 matches 12 bases. Germline assignment: CDR1 SGHRS and CDR2 YFSETQ. CDR3 length equals 15 residues. V trimming: 4 bases; J trimming: 8 bases; junction bases outside the gene matches: 6. In DNA, the CDR3 is TGCGCCAGCAGCACCGGGACAGGGGGCGAGGAAAAACTGTTTTTT. This codes for CASSTGTGGEEKLFF.

The chain carries TRBV7-9 and TRBJ1-4; 7 nucleotides line up with TRBD1. Germline V CDR1 and CDR2: SEHNR, FQNEAQ (reference sequence). V was pared by 5 bases and J by 0 bases, with 9 bases of the junction left unmatched. This CDR3 is built from 17 residues. The DNA of the CDR3 is TGTGCCAGCAGCCCTCCGAGGGGGCGAGCAACTAATGAAAAACTGTTTTTT. Protein sequence: CASSPPRGRATNEKLFF.

The chain carries TRBV7-2 and TRBJ2-1; maybe TRBD2 (6 bases). This CDR3 comprises 14 residues. Germline V gene lookup returns CDR1 SGHTA and CDR2 FQGNSA. V dropped 3 bases and J dropped 4 bases, with 10 bases sitting between them. The CDR3 sequence: CASSLASEYNEQFF. In nucleotides, the CDR3 is TGTGCCAGCAGCTTGGCTAGCGAGTACAATGAGCAGTTCTTC.

The chain carries TRBV4-1 and TRBJ2-5, with D possibly TRBD1 on 5 matching bases. CDR3 length: 14 amino acids. Trimming shortened V by 0 bases and J by 4 bases, and 9 bases separated the two germline ends. Germline CDR1 MGHRA, CDR2 YSYEKL. The CDR3 reads CASSQDAGAETQYF. The CDR3 DNA is TGCGCCAGCAGCCAAGATGCTGGGGCAGAGACCCAGTACTTC.

The J gene is TRBJ1-2, the V gene TRBV7-2, with D hard to call. V was clipped by 3 bases and J by 8 bases, with 19 bases between them. CDR1 and CDR2 from the germline V gene are SGHTA and FQGNSA. The CDR3 has 15 amino acids. CDR3 sequence: CASSFGRPRFEGYTF. DNA for the CDR3: TGTGCCAGCAGCTTTGGGAGACCGAGGTTCGAAGGCTACACCTTC.

CDR3 DNA: TGCGCCAGCAGCCTAGAAACCAGACCCGGAAGGTCTAACTATGGCTACACCTTC. Residues: CASSLETRPGRSNYGYTF. J is TRBJ1-2 and V is TRBV5-1; no definite D call. Germline lookup yields CDR1 SGHRS and CDR2 YFSETQ. The CDR3 is made up of 18 amino acids. V shed 4 bases and J shed 0 bases, with 22 bases lying between them.

This chain links TRBV18 with TRBJ2-3; tentatively, D is TRBD2 (5 bases). Trimming stripped 0 bases from V and 5 bases from J, with 9 bases between. The CDR3 is 14 residues long. Germline assignment: CDR1 KGHSH and CDR2 LQKENI. The CDR3 nucleotides read TGTGCCAGCTCACCACCAGAAGGGAGAGATACGCAGTATTTT. Its translation is CASSPPEGRDTQYF. Looking up the rest from reference TRBV18 and TRBJ2-3 gives the full variable domain: NAGVMQNPRHLVRRRGQEARLRCSPMKGHSHVYWYRQLPEEGLKFMVYLQKENIIDESGMPKERFSAEFPKEGPSILRIQQVVRGDSAAYFCASSPPEGRDTQYFGPGTRLTVL.

J is TRBJ2-7 and V is TRBV19, with D perhaps TRBD2 (6 bases). Trimming stripped 4 bases from V and 5 bases from J, with 15 bases between. This CDR3 region has 14 residues. From germline, CDR1 is LNHDA and CDR2 SQIVND (reference sequence). CDR3: CASSRGDGGDEQYF. The CDR3 DNA reads as TGTGCCAGTAGTAGGGGGGACGGAGGGGACGAGCAGTACTTC.

This clone has only a few counts. The CDR3: CASSLDWTGSSYEQYF. CDR3 DNA sequence: TGTGCCAGCAGCTTAGATTGGACAGGAAGCTCCTACGAGCAGTACTTC. The chain carries TRBV7-2 and TRBJ2-7, with TRBD1 matching over 7 bases. Trimming took 1 base from V and 0 from J; bases not matched to a gene: 6. This CDR3 comprises 16 residues. The germline CDR1 and CDR2 sequences are SGHTA and FQGNSA. Drawing the rest from reference TRBV7-2 and TRBJ2-7, the complete variable domain is GAGVSQSPSNKVTEKGKDVELRCDPISGHTALYWYRQSLGQGLEFLIYFQGNSAPDKSGLPSDRFSAERTGGSVSTLTIQRTQQEDSAVYLCASSLDWTGSSYEQYFGPGTRLTVT.

The rearrangement uses TRBV10-3 and TRBJ2-5, with TRBD2 as a possible D gene (6 bases). The CDR3 spans 17 residues. Germline CDR1 reads ENHRY; CDR2 reads SYGVKD. Trimming stripped 3 bases from V and 5 bases from J, with 22 bases between. For the CDR3, the DNA is TGTGCCATCAGTGAAGGGAGGCTGCCCACCCGCGGGGAGACCCAGTACTTC. It translates to CAISEGRLPTRGETQYF.

Points on this clone: In the same sample, other DNA sequences code for this CDR3. The chain combines TRBV6-5 with TRBJ2-1; D call uncertain. This CDR3 is 13 amino acids long. Per germline, CDR1 MNHEY and CDR2 SVGAGI. Trimming removed 9 bases from V and 0 bases from J, with 9 bases in between. The CDR3 loop is CASSSSSYNEQFF. CDR3 DNA: TGTGCCAGTAGCAGCAGCTCCTACAATGAGCAGTTCTTC.

The chain links TRBV15 to TRBJ1-6; D may be TRBD1 (6 bases). Trimming shortened V by 0 bases and J by 12 bases, and 12 bases separated the two germline ends. Germline V gives CDR1 LNHNV, CDR2 YYDKDF (reference sequence). CDR3 size: 14 residues. The CDR3 here is CATSREGRGQPLHF. Written as DNA, the CDR3 is TGTGCCACCAGCAGAGAGGGCAGGGGACAACCCCTCCACTTT.

Here the CDR3 DNA reads TGTGCCAGCAGCTTGGAGGACAGGGGTGTCGGGGAGCTGTTTTTT. Protein sequence: CASSLEDRGVGELFF. The V call is TRBV5-5, the J call TRBJ2-2; TRBD1 matches at 9 bases. Per the germline V gene, CDR1 is SGHKS and CDR2 is YYEKEE (reference sequence). This CDR3 region has 15 residues. V dropped 0 bases and J dropped 7; count of bases not matched to a gene: 4. Combining the CDR3 with reference TRBV5-5 and TRBJ2-2 gives the whole variable domain DAGVTQSPTHLIKTRGQQVTLRCSPISGHKSVSWYQQVLGQGPQFIFQYYEKEERGRGNFPDRFSARQFPNYSSELNVNALLLGDSALYLCASSLEDRGVGELFFGEGSRLTVL.